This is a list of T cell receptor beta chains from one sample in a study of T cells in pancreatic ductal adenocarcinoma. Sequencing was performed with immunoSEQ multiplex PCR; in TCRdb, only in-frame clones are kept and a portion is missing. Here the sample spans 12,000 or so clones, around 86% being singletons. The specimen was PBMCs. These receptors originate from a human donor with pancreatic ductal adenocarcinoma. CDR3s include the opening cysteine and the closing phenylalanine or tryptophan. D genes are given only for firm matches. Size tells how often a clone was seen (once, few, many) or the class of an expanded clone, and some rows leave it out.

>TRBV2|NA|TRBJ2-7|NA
TGTGCCAGCAGCAAAGGGCTCCTCAAAGGCTCCTACGAGCAGTACTTC
CASSKGLLKGSYEQYF
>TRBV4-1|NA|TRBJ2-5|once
TGCGCCAGCAGCCAATCTGATGTCAGGGCAGGAGAAGAGACCCAGTACTTC
CASSQSDVRAGEETQYF
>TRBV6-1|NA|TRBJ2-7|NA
TGTGCCAGCAGTGGTCAGGGGATCGACGAGCAGTACTTC
CASSGQGIDEQYF
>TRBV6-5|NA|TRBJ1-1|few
TGTGCCAGCAGTGGGCAGTTGAACACTGAAGCTTTCTTT
CASSGQLNTEAFF
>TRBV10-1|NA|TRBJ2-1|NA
TGCGCCAGTTCACGGGGGTCCTACAATGAGCAGTTCTTC
CASSRGSYNEQFF
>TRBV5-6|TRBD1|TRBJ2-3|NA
TGTGCCAGCAGCCCGGACAGGGGCAAAAACACAGATACGCAGTATTTT
CASSPDRGKNTDTQYF
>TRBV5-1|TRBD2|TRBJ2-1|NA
TGCGCCAGCAGCACCGGGACTAGCGGAAACAATGAGCAGTTCTTC
CASSTGTSGNNEQFF
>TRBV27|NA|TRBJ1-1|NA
TGTGCCAGCAGTTCCTCTTCGGGGCCGAAAACCGGGGCTTTCTTT
CASSSSSGPKTGAFF
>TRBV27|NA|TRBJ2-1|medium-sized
TGTGCCAGCAGTTTAAGTGAGAAGAATGAGCAGTTCTTC
CASSLSEKNEQFF
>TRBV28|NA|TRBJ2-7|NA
TGTGCCAGCAGTTTCGTCGGGAACTCCTACGAGCAGTACTTC
CASSFVGNSYEQYF
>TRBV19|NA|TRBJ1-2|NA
TGTGCCAGCGGATCCTACGACTATGGCTACACCTTC
CASGSYDYGYTF
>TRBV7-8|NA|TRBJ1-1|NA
TGTGCCAGCAGCTTGCAGGAGAACACTGAAGCTTTCTTT
CASSLQENTEAFF
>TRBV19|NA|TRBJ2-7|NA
TGTGCCAGTAGTCCAACCCGGACTGGAGGGACCTACGAGCAGTACTTC
CASSPTRTGGTYEQYF
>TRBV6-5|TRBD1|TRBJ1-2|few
TGTGCCAGCAGTTACGTGACCGGGACAGGGCACTATGGCTACACCTTC
CASSYVTGTGHYGYTF
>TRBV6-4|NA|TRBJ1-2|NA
TGTGCCAGCAGCGGTGGTTACACCTTC
CASSGGYTF
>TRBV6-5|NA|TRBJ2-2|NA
TGTGCCAGCAGTTCTCCGCAGGGGTCGAACACCGGGGAGCTGTTTTTT
CASSSPQGSNTGELFF
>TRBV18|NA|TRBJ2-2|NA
TGTGCCAGCTCACCACCGAACGGCGCCGGGGAGCTGTTTTTT
CASSPPNGAGELFF
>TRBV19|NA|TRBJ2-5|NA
TGTGCCAGTAGTATAGTTCTAGGCGGGGGCTTCCAAGAGACCCAGTACTTC
CASSIVLGGGFQETQYF